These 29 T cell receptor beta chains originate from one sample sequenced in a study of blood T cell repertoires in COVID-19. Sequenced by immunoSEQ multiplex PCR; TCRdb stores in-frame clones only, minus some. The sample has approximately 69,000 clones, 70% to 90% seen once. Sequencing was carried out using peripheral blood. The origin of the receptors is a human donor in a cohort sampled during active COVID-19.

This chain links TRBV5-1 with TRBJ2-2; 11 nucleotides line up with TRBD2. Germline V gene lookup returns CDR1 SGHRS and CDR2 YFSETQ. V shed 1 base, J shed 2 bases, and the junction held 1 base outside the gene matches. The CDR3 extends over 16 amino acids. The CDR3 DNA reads TGCGCCAGCAGCTTGCTAGCGGGGGGAAACACCGGGGAGCTGTTTTTT. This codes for CASSLLAGGNTGELFF.

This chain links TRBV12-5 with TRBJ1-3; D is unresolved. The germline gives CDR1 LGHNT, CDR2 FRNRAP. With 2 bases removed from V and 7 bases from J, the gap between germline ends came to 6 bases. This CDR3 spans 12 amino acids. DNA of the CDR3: TGTGCTAGTGGTTTGCCCGGGAACACCATATATTTT. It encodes CASGLPGNTIYF. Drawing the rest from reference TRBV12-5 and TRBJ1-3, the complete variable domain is DARVTQTPRHKVTEMGQEVTMRCQPILGHNTVFWYRQTMMQGLELLAYFRNRAPLDDSGMPKDRFSAEMPDATLATLKIQPSEPRDSAVYFCASGLPGNTIYFGEGSWLTVV.

CDR3: CASSWGRSGELFF. The CDR3 DNA reads TGTGCCAGCAGCTGGGGGCGGTCCGGGGAGCTGTTTTTT. The chain combines TRBV5-6 with TRBJ2-2; TRBD1 might be the D (6 bases). CDR1 is SGHDT and CDR2 is YYEEEE in the germline V gene. The V end lost 3 bases, the J end lost 6 bases, and 9 bases lay between the germline ends. The CDR3 spans 13 residues. The full variable domain, with the rest looked up from reference TRBV5-6 and TRBJ2-2, is DAGVTQSPTHLIKTRGQQVTLRCSPKSGHDTVSWYQQALGQGPQFIFQYYEEEERQRGNFPDRFSGHQFPNYSSELNVNALLLGDSALYLCASSWGRSGELFFGEGSRLTVL.

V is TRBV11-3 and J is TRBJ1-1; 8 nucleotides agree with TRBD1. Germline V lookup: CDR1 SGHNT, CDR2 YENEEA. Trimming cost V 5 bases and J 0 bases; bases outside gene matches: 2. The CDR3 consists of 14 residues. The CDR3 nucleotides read TGTGCCAGCAGCCAGACAGGGGTGAACACTGAAGCTTTCTTT. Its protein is CASSQTGVNTEAFF.

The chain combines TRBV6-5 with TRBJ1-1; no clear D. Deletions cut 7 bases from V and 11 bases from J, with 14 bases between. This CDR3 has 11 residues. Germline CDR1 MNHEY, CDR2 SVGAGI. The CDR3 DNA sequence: TGTGCCAGCATGGTCCGAGACGGGGCTTTCTTT. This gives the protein CASMVRDGAFF.

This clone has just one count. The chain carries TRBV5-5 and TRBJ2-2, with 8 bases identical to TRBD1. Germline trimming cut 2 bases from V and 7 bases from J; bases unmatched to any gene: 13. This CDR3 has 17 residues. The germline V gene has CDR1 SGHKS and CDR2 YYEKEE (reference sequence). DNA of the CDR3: TGTGCCAGCAGCTTCGCCCGGACAGGGTCGAGGGGCGGGGAGCTGTTTTTT. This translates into CASSFARTGSRGGELFF.

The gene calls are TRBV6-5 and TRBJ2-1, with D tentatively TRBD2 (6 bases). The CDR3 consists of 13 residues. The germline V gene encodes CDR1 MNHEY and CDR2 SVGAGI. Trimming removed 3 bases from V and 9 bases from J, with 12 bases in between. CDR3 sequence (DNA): TGTGCCAGCAGTTATGGAGAGGAGGGTGAGCAGTTCTTC. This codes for CASSYGEEGEQFF.

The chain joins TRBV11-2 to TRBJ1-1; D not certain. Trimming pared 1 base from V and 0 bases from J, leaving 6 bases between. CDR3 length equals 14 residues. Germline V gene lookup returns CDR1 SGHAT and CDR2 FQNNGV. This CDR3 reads CASSLGELNTEAFF. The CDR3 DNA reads TGTGCCAGCAGCTTAGGGGAGTTGAACACTGAAGCTTTCTTT.

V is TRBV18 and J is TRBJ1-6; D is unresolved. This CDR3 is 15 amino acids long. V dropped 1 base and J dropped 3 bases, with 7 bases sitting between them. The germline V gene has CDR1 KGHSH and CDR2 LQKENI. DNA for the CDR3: TGTGCCAGCTCACCACTCCCAGACTATAATTCACCCCTCCACTTT. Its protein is CASSPLPDYNSPLHF. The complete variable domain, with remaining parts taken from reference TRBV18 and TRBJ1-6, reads NAGVMQNPRHLVRRRGQEARLRCSPMKGHSHVYWYRQLPEEGLKFMVYLQKENIIDESGMPKERFSAEFPKEGPSILRIQQVVRGDSAAYFCASSPLPDYNSPLHFGNGTRLTVT.

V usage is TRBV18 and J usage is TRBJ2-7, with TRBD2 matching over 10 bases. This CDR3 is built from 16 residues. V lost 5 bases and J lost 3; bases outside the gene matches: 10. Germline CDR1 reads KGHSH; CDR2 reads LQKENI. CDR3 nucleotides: TGTGCCAGCTCAATCCAGTTCGAGCGGGGGGGCTACGAGCAGTACTTC. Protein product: CASSIQFERGGYEQYF.

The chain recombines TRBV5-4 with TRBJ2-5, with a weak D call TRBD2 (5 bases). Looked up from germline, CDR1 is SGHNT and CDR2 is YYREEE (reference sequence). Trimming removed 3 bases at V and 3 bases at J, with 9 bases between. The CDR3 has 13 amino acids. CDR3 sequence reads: CASSSRGKETQYF. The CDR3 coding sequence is TGTGCCAGCAGCTCCCGGGGTAAAGAGACCCAGTACTTC.

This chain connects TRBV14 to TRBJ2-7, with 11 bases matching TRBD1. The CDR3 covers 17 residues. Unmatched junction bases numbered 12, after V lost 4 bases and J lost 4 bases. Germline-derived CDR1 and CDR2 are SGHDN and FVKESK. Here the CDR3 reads CASSPYRGTGGWYEQYF. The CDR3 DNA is TGTGCCAGCAGCCCGTATCGCGGGACAGGGGGATGGTACGAGCAGTACTTC.

CDR3 nucleotides: TGTGCCAGTAGTCTGATCAGGGAGGGCACTGAAGCTTTCTTT. Translation: CASSLIREGTEAFF. V gene TRBV19 combines with J gene TRBJ1-1; tentative D call: TRBD1 (5 bases). CDR1 and CDR2 from the germline V gene are LNHDA and SQIVND (reference sequence). The CDR3 is 14 amino acids. V was shortened by 5 bases and J by 4 bases, with 14 bases between the two germline ends.

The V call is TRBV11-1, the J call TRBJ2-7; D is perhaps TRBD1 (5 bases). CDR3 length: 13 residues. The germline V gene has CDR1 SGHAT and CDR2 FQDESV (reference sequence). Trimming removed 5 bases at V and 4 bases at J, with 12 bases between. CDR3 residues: CASSHQGLYEQYF. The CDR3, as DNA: TGTGCCAGCAGCCACCAGGGTCTGTACGAGCAGTACTTC.

CDR3 amino acids: CASSLQTGGANYGYTF. CDR3 bases: TGTGCCAGCAGCTTGCAGACAGGGGGAGCTAACTATGGCTACACCTTC. V is TRBV7-8 and J is TRBJ1-2; TRBD1 aligns across 9 bases. Losses at the gene ends were 3 bases for V and 0 bases for J; bases not matched to a gene: 5. This CDR3 has 16 residues. Germline loops: CDR1 SGHVS, CDR2 FQNEAQ.

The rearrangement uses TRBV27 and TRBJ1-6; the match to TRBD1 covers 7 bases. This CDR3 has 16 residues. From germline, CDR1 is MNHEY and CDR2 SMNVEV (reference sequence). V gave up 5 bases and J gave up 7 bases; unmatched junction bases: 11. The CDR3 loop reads CASSIDQGRGNSPLHF. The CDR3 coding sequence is TGTGCCAGCAGTATCGACCAGGGCAGGGGGAATTCACCCCTCCACTTT.

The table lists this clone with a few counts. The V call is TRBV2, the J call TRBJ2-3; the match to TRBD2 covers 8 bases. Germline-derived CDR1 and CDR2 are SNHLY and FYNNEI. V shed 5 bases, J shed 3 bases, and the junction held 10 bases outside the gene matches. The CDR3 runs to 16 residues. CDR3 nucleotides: TGTGCCAGCAGTCGCAGGGGAGCGGGGGAGACAGATACGCAGTATTTT. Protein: CASSRRGAGETDTQYF. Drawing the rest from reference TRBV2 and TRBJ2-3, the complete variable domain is EPEVTQTPSHQVTQMGQEVILRCVPISNHLYFYWYRQILGQKVEFLVSFYNNEISEKSEIFDDQFSVERPDGSNFTLKIRSTKLEDSAMYFCASSRRGAGETDTQYFGPGTRLTVL.

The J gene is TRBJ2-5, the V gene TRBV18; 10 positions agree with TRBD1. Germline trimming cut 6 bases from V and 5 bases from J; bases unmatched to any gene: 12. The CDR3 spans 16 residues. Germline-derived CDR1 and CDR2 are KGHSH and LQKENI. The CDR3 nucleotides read TGTGCCAGCTCGCCAAGAGGACAGGGGGAAGGGGAGACCCAGTACTTC. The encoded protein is CASSPRGQGEGETQYF.

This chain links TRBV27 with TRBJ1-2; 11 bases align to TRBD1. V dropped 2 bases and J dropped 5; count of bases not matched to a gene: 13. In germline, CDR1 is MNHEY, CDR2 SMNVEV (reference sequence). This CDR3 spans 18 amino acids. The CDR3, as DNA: TGTGCCAGCAGTTTAGTTCCCCCCGGACAGGGGGCGTATTATGGCTACACCTTC. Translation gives CASSLVPPGQGAYYGYTF.

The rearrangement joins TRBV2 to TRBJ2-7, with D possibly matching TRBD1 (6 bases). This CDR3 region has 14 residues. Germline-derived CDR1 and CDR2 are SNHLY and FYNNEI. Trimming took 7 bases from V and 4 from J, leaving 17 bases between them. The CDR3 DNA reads TGTGCCAGCATCCCCTCGGCAGGGGTTTACGAGCAGTACTTC. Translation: CASIPSAGVYEQYF.

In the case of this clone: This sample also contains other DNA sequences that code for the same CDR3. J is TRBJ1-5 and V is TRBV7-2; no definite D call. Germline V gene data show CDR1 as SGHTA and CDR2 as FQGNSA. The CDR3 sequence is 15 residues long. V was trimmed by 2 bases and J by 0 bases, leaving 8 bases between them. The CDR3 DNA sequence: TGTGCCAGCAGCTTATACGCAGATAGCAATCAGCCCCAGCATTTT. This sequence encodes CASSLYADSNQPQHF. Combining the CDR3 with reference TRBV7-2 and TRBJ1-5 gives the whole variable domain GAGVSQSPSNKVTEKGKDVELRCDPISGHTALYWYRQSLGQGLEFLIYFQGNSAPDKSGLPSDRFSAERTGGSVSTLTIQRTQQEDSAVYLCASSLYADSNQPQHFGDGTRLSIL.

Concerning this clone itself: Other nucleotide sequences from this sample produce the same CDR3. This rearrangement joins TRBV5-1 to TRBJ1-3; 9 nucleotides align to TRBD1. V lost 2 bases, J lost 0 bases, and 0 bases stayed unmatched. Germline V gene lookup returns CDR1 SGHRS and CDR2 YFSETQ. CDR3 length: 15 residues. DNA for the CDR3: TGCGCCAGCAGCTTACAGGGGGCCTCTGGAAACACCATATATTTT. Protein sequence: CASSLQGASGNTIYF.

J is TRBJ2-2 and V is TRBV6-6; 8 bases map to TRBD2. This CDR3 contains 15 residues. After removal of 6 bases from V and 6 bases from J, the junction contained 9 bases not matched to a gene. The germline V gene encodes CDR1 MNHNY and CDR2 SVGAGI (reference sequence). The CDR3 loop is CASRGAGEGPGELFF. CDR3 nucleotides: TGTGCCAGCAGGGGAGCGGGGGAGGGGCCCGGGGAGCTGTTTTTT.

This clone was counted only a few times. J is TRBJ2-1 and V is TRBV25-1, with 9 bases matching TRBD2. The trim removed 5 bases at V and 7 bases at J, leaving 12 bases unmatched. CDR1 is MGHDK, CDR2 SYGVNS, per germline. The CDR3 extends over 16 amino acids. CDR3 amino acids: CASSLHGGGVLNEQFF. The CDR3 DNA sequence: TGTGCCAGCAGTCTTCATGGCGGGGGGGTCTTGAATGAGCAGTTCTTC. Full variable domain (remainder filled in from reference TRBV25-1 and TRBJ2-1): EADIYQTPRYLVIGTGKKITLECSQTMGHDKMYWYQQDPGMELHLIHYSYGVNSTEKGDLSSESTVSRIRTEHFPLTLESARPSHTSQYLCASSLHGGGVLNEQFFGPGTRLTVL.

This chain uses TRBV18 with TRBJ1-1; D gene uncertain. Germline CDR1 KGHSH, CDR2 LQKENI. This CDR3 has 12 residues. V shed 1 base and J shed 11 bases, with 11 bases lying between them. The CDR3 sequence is CASSPREGGAFF. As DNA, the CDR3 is TGTGCCAGCTCACCACGGGAGGGAGGTGCTTTCTTT. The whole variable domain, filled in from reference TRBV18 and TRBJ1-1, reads NAGVMQNPRHLVRRRGQEARLRCSPMKGHSHVYWYRQLPEEGLKFMVYLQKENIIDESGMPKERFSAEFPKEGPSILRIQQVVRGDSAAYFCASSPREGGAFFGQGTRLTVV.

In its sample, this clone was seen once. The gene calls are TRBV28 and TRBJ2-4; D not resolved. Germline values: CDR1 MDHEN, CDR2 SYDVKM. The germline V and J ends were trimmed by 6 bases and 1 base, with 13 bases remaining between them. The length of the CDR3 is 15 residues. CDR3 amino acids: CASSDSQLAKNIQYF. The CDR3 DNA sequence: TGTGCCAGCAGCGACTCCCAGCTGGCCAAAAACATTCAGTACTTC.

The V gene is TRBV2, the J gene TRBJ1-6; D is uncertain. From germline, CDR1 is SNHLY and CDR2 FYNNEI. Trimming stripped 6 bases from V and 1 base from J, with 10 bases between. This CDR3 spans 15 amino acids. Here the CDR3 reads CASRGEGSYNSPLHF. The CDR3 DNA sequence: TGTGCCAGCAGAGGAGAGGGATCCTATAATTCACCCCTCCACTTT.

The CDR3 DNA reads as TGTGCCAGCAGTGAAGAAGACAGGGGGTATGGCTACACCTTC. Translating gives CASSEEDRGYGYTF. The chain is built from TRBV2 and TRBJ1-2; 9 bases map to TRBD1. Germline V gene lookup returns CDR1 SNHLY and CDR2 FYNNEI. CDR3 size: 14 residues. V shed 1 base and J 5 bases; nucleotides not matched to a gene: 2.

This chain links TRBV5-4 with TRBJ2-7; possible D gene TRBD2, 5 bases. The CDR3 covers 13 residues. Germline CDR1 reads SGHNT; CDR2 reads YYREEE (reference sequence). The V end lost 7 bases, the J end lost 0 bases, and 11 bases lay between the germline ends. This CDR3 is CASRPSSSYEQYF. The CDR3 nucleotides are TGTGCCAGCCGTCCTAGCAGCTCCTACGAGCAGTACTTC.